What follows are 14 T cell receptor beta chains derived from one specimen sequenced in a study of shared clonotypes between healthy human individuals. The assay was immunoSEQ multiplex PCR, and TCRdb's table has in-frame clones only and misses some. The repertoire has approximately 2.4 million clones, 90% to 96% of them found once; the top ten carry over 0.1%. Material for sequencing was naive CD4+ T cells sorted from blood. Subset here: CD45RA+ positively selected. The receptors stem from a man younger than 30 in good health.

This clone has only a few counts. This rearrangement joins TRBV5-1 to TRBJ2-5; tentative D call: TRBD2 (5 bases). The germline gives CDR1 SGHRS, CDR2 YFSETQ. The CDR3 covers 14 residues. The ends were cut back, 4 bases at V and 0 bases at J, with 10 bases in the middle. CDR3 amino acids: CASSAKDYQETQYF. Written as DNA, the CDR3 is TGCGCCAGCAGCGCGAAGGACTACCAAGAGACCCAGTACTTC.

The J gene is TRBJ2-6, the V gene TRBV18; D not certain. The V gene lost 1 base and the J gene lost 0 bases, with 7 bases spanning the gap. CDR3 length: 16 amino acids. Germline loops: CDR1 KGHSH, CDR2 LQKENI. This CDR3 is CASSPLGNSGANVLTF. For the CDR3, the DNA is TGTGCCAGCTCACCACTCGGAAACTCTGGGGCCAACGTCCTGACTTTC.

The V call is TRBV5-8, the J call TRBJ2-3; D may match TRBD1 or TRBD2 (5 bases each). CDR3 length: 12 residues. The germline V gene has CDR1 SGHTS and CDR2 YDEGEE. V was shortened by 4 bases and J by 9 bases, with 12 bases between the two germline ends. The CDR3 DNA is TGTGCCAGCAGCCGGGACCTTCGGACGCAGTATTTT. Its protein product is CASSRDLRTQYF.

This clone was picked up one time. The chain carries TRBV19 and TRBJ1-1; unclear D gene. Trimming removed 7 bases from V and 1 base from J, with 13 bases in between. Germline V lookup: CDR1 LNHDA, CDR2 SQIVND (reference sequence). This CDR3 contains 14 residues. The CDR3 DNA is TGTGCCAGTACCTTAGGGCCCCCGAACACTGAAGCTTTCTTT. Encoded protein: CASTLGPPNTEAFF.

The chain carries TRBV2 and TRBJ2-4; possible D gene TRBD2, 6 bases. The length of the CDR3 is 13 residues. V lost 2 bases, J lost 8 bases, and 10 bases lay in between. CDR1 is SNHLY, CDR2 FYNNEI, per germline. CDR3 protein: CASSERWGDIQYF. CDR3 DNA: TGTGCCAGCAGTGAACGATGGGGGGACATTCAGTACTTC.

The chain's CDR3 is CASGPPENYGYTF. The CDR3 nucleotides are TGTGCCAGCGGTCCCCCGGAAAACTATGGCTACACCTTC. The chain is built from TRBV28 and TRBJ1-2, with D uncertain. The CDR3 runs to 13 residues. Trimming shortened V by 8 bases and J by 2 bases, and 12 bases separated the two germline ends. The V gene's germline CDR1 is MDHEN and CDR2 SYDVKM.

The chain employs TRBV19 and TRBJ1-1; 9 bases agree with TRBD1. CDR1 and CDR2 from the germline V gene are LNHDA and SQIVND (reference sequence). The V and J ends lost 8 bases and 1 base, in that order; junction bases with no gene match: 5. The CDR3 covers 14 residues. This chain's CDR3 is CASLDRGGNTEAFF. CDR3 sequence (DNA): TGTGCCAGTTTGGACAGGGGCGGGAACACTGAAGCTTTCTTT. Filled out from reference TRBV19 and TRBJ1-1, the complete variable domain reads DGGITQSPKYLFRKEGQNVTLSCEQNLNHDAMYWYRQDPGQGLRLIYYSQIVNDFQKGDIAEGYSVSREKKESFPLTVTSAQKNPTAFYLCASLDRGGNTEAFFGQGTRLTVV.

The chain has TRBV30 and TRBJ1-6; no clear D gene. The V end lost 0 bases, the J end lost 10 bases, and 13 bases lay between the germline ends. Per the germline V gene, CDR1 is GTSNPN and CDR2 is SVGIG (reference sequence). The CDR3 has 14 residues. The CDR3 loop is CAWSVNVLYSPLHF. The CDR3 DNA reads TGTGCCTGGAGTGTGAATGTCCTTTACTCACCCCTCCACTTT.

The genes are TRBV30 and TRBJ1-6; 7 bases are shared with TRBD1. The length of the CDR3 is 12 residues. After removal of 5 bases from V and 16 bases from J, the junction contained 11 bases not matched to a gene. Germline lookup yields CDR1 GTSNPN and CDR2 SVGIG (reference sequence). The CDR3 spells CAWSLAGGVLHF. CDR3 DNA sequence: TGTGCCTGGTCCCTCGCAGGGGGAGTACTCCACTTT.

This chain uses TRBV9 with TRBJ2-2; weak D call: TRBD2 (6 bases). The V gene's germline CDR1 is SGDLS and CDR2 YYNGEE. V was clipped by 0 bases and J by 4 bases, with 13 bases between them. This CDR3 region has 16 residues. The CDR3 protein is CASSVVGKAGTGELFF. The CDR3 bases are TGTGCCAGCAGCGTAGTAGGTAAAGCGGGCACCGGGGAGCTGTTTTTT.

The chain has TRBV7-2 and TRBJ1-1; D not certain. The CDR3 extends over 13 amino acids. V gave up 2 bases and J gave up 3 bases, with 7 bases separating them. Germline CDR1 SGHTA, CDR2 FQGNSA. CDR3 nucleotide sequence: TGTGCCAGCAGCTTACTGGGCTACACTGAAGCTTTCTTT. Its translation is CASSLLGYTEAFF.

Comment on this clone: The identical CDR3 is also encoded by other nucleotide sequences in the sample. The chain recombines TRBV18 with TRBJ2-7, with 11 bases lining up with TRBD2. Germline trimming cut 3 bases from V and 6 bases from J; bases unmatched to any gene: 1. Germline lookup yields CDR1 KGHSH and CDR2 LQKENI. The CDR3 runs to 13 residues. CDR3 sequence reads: CASSPGLAAEQYF. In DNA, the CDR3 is TGTGCCAGCTCACCGGGACTAGCGGCCGAGCAGTACTTC.

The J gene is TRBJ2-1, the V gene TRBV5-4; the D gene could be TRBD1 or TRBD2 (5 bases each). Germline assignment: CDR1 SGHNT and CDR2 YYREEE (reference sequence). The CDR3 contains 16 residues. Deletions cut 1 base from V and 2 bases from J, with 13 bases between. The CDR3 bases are TGTGCCAGCAGCTTGCAGGGTAGGGGAGCCTACAATGAGCAGTTCTTC. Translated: CASSLQGRGAYNEQFF.

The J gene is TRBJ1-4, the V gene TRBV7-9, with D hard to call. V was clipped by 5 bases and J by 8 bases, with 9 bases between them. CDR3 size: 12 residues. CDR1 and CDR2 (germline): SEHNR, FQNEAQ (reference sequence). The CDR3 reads CASSLGREKLFF. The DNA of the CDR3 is TGTGCCAGCAGCCTCGGACGCGAAAAACTGTTTTTT.